This is a list of T cell receptor beta chains from one sample in a study of human T cells and chemical hapten exposure. TCRdb re-derived calls from the RACE reads in MiXCR, one entry per CDR3 protein. The sample has about 140,000 distinct CDR3 sequences, over 9.5% seen once; the top ten hold 1.2% to 1.5%. Material: whole blood, obtained in connection with sensitization to the hapten diphenylcyclopropenone (DPC). Source of these receptors: a woman aged 45-65 years with alopecia areata. Some clones in this sample may be carry-over from other donors' samples. The CDR3 runs from the conserved cysteine through the conserved F or W. D genes are given only for firm matches. Clone size is shown for a subset of rows, as once, few, many or a class of expanded clone.

TRBJ2-1 TRBV6-2/TRBV6-3 NA 15 NA TGTGCCAGCAGTTACTCGGGTCGGGCGGGAAATGAGCAGTTCTTC CASSYSGRAGNEQFF
TRBJ2-7 TRBV19 few 14 NA TGTGCCAGTAGTCCCTGGGACGGAGCCCACGAGCAGTACTTC CASSPWDGAHEQYF
TRBJ2-5 TRBV4-2 many 15 NA TGTGCCAGCAGCCAAGAAAGGAATTCCCCAGAGACCCAGTACTTC CASSQERNSPETQYF
TRBJ2-2 TRBV4-3 few 15 NA TGCGCCAGCAGCCACCGAACGGGACCCACCGGGGAGCTGTTTTTT CASSHRTGPTGELFF
TRBJ2-4 TRBV7-3 NA 14 TRBD2 TGTGCCAGCAGCGATACTAGCGTGGGAAACATTCAGTACTTC CASSDTSVGNIQYF
TRBJ2-5 TRBV27 NA 15 TRBD2 TGTGCCAGCAGTTTAGCGGGAGGGCCTCGAGAGACCCAGTACTTC CASSLAGGPRETQYF
TRBJ2-7 TRBV11-1 NA 15 NA TGTGCCAGCAGCTGGATGATCGGGGTGACCTACGAGCAGTACTTC CASSWMIGVTYEQYF
TRBJ2-7 TRBV28 NA 14 NA TGTGCCAGCAGTTTCCCCAGGGGTACCTACGAGCAGTACTTC CASSFPRGTYEQYF
TRBJ2-4 TRBV5-3 NA 15 TRBD2 TGTGCCAGAAGCCCGACTAGCGGGACAGGAAACATTCAGTACTTC CARSPTSGTGNIQYF
TRBJ2-3 TRBV7-2 few 16 NA TGTGCCAGCAGCTTACGGCAGAATACCCTCACAGATACGCAGTATTTT CASSLRQNTLTDTQYF
TRBJ2-7 TRBV20-1 NA 18 TRBD2 TGCAGTGCTAGATCCTATCTCAGTGATAGCGGGGTCCCCTACGAGCAGTACTTC CSARSYLSDSGVPYEQYF